A selection of T cell receptor beta chains follows, all from one sample in a study of T cell responses to AZD1222 COVID-19 vaccine. The protocol was immunoSEQ multiplex PCR, while the TCRdb copy is restricted to in-frame clones and leaves out a portion. This sample has 120,000 to 150,000 clones, with around nine tenths found just once. The specimen was peripheral blood, collected on day 0 of AZD1222 vaccination. Receptors were obtained from an adult in good health. Both conserved end residues are part of each CDR3.

V gene	J gene	CDR3 protein
TRBV3-1/TRBV3-2	TRBJ2-5	CASSQWREIGETQYF
TRBV3-1/TRBV3-2	TRBJ1-6	CASSRDFGSYNSPLHF
TRBV5-6	TRBJ2-7	CASSLVLLAGYHEQYF
TRBV21-1	TRBJ1-5	CASSKPSRAGGFQPQHF
TRBV27	TRBJ1-1	CASSLFRGGTEAFF
TRBV5-1	TRBJ2-2	CASSLPLAGELANTGELFF
TRBV5-4	TRBJ1-2	CASSFIGSDHANYGYTF
TRBV12-5	TRBJ2-2	CASGLWGGELFF
TRBV6-5	TRBJ1-1	CASIERIGFYSEAFF
TRBV4-1	TRBJ1-6	CASSIGGQYNSPLHF
TRBV6-5	TRBJ1-2	CASSLSQGIRGGYTF
TRBV5-5	TRBJ1-5	CASSRDPNQPQHF
TRBV10-3	TRBJ2-5	CAIKGHSPGGQETQYF
TRBV3-1/TRBV3-2	TRBJ1-1	CASSHGTGWGAFF
TRBV28	TRBJ2-7	CASSLGGSPYEQYF
TRBV9	TRBJ2-3	CASSALLADTQYF
TRBV30	TRBJ1-1	CAWSVRGPLNTEAFF
TRBV7-7	TRBJ2-1	CASSLGTGTAYNEQFF
TRBV29-1	TRBJ2-5	CSVETGATLTETQYF
TRBV3-1/TRBV3-2	TRBJ1-1	CASSQTTGMNTEAFF
TRBV11-3	TRBJ2-5	CASSPRLGARETQYF
TRBV27	TRBJ2-1	CASSLGFGGTSSYNEQFF
TRBV5-6	TRBJ1-2	CASSLGLHNYGYTF
TRBV29-1	TRBJ2-5	CSVDVPGTRQETQYF
TRBV6-1	TRBJ1-1	CASSAAGTPLRGTEAFF
TRBV28	TRBJ2-6	CASTFEAGANVLTF
TRBV30	TRBJ2-7	CACEHLSYEQYF
TRBV6-5	TRBJ1-5	CASSPVGAGDQPQHF
TRBV7-9	TRBJ2-2	CASSRRIANTGELFF
TRBV9	TRBJ1-4	CASSGTGKLVEKLFF
TRBV27	TRBJ2-7	CASSLIGNEQYF
TRBV9	TRBJ2-5	CASSVLGGQQETQYF
TRBV11-2	TRBJ1-1	CASSVYRENTEAFF
TRBV24-1	TRBJ2-5	CATSDPGRPEETQYF
TRBV7-9	TRBJ2-7	CASSEGPTIYEQYF
TRBV11-2	TRBJ1-5	CASSLEGIQPQHF
TRBV18	TRBJ2-4	CASSPLRDSNIQYF
TRBV27	TRBJ1-1	CASSLFSTGLNTEAFF